The TCR beta chain under discussion was sequenced for a study of control samples from healthy donors and cancer patients. Measured with immunoSEQ multiplex PCR; TCRdb has only the in-frame clones, and not every one. The sample shows about 130,000 clones, roughly 95% of them seen only once. Germline V CDR1 and CDR2: LGHNT, FRNRAP. This CDR3 spans 20 amino acids. V was pared by 0 bases and J by 1 base, with 22 bases between. The J gene is TRBJ2-4, the V gene TRBV12-5; D not certain. The sequence was collected from a man aged 25-45 years in good health. The sequenced sample was blood. The CDR3 region is CASGLVLRVILFSAKNIQYF. The DNA of the CDR3 is TGTGCTAGTGGTTTGGTACTAAGAGTCATATTATTCTCCGCCAAAAACATTCAGTACTTC.